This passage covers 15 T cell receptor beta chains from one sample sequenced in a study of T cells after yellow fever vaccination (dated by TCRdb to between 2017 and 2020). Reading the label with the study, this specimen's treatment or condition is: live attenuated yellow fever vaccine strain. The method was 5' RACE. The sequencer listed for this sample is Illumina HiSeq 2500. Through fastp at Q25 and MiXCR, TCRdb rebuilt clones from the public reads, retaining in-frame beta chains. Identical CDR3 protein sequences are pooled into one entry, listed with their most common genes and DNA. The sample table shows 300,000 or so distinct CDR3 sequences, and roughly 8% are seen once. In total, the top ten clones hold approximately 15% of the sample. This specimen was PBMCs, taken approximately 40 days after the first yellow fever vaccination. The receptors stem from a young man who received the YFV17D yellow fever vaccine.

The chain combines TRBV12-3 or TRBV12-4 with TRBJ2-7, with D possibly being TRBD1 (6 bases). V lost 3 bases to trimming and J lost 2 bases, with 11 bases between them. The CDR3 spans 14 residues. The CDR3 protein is CASSLDSYTYEQYF. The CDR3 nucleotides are TGTGCCAGCAGTTTGGACAGCTATACCTACGAGCAGTACTTC.

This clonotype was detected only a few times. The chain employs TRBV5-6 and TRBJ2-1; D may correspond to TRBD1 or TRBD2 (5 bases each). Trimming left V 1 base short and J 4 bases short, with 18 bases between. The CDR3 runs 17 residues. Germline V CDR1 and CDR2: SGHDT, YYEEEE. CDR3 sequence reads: CASSLPALAEGYNEQFF. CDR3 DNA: TGTGCCAGCAGCTTGCCCGCTCTAGCAGAGGGGTACAATGAGCAGTTCTTC.

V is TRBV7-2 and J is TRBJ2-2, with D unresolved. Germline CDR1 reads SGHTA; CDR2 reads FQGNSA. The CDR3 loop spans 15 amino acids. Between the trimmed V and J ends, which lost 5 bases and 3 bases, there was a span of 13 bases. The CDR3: CASSHTPVDTGELFF. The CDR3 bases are TGTGCCAGCAGCCATACTCCGGTCGACACCGGGGAGCTGTTTTTT.

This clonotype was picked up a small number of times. CDR3 sequence: CASSARQNNEQFF. CDR3 nucleotide sequence: TGTGCCAGCAGCGCCCGACAGAACAATGAGCAGTTCTTC. The chain uses TRBV11-2 and TRBJ2-1; the D gene is possibly TRBD1 (5 bases). There are 13 residues in the CDR3. V gave up 5 bases and J gave up 5 bases, with 10 bases separating them. Germline CDR1 SGHAT, CDR2 FQNNGV.

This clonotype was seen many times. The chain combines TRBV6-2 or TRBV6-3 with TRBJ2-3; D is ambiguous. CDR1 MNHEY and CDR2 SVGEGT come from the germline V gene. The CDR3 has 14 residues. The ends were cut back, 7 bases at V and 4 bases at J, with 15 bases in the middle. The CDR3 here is CASMTRTGADTQYF. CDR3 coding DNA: TGTGCCAGCATGACTCGAACGGGCGCAGATACGCAGTATTTT.

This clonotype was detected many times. This CDR3 is CASSRTQGNEQFF. CDR3 nucleotide sequence: TGCGCCAGCAGCCGTACTCAGGGGAATGAGCAGTTCTTC. The chain employs TRBV5-1 and TRBJ2-1, with TRBD1 as a possible D gene (6 bases). The germline CDR1 and CDR2 sequences are SGHRS and YFSETQ. The CDR3 covers 13 residues. The V gene lost 4 bases and the J gene lost 7 bases, with 12 bases spanning the gap.

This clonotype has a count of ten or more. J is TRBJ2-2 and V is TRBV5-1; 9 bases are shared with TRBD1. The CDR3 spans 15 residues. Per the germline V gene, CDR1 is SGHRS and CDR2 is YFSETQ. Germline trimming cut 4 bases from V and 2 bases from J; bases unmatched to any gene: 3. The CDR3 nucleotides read TGCGCCAGCAGCACAGGGGGCTCAAACACCGGGGAGCTGTTTTTT. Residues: CASSTGGSNTGELFF.

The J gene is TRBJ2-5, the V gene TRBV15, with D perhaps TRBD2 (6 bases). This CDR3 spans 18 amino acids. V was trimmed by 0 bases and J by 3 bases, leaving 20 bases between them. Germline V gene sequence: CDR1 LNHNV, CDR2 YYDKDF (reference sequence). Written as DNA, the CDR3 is TGTGCCACCAGCAGAGATCCCCCCAAACGGGGACTCGAAGAGACCCAGTACTTC. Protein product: CATSRDPPKRGLEETQYF.

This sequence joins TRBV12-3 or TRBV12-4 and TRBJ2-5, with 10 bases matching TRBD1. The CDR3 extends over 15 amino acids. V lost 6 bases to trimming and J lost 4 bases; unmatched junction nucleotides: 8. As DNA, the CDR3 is TGTGCCAGCAGACGAACCCGGGACAGGGGAGAGACCCAGTACTTC. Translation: CASRRTRDRGETQYF.

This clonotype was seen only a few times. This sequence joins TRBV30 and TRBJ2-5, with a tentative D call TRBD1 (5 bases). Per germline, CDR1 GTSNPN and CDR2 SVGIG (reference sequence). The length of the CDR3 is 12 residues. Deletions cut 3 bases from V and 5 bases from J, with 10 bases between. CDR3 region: CAWSKGIETQYF. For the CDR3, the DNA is TGTGCCTGGAGCAAGGGGATCGAGACCCAGTACTTC.

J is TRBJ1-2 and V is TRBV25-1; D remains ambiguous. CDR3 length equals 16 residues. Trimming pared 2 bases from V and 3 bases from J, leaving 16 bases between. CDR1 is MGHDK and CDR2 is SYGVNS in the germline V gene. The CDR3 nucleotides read TGTGCCAGCAGTGAACCGGCCGCAGGCCGTTACTATGGCTACACCTTC. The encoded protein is CASSEPAAGRYYGYTF.

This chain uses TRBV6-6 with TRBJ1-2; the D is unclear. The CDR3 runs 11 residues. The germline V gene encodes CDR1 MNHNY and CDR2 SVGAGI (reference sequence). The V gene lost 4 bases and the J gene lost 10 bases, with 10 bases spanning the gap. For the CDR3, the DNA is TGTGCCAGCAGTTCCCCCGTAATCTACACCTTC. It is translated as CASSSPVIYTF.

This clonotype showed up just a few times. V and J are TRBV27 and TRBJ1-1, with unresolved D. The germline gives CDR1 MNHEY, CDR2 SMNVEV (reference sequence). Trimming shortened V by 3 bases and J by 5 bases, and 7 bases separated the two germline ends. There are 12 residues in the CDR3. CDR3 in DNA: TGTGCCAGCAGTTTTAAGGCAACTGAAGCTTTCTTT. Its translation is CASSFKATEAFF.

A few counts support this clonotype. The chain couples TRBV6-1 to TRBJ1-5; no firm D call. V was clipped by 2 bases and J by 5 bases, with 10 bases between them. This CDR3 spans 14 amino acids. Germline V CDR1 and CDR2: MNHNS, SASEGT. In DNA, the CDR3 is TGTGCCAGCAGTGAACCGGGTTCCGATCAGCCCCAGCATTTT. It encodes CASSEPGSDQPQHF.

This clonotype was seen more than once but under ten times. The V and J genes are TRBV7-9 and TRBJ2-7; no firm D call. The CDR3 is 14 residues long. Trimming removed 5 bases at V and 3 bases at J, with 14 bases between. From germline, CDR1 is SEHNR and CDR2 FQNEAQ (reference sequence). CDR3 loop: CASSRTAAGYEQYV. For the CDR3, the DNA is TGTGCCAGCAGCCGGACGGCTGCTGGCTACGAGCAGTACGTC.